The 7 T cell receptor beta chains below come from one sample, sequenced in a study of cytomegalovirus exposure and HLA in healthy donors. PCR employed 60 Vbeta and 13 Jbeta primers. Clones were sequenced by immunoSEQ multiplex PCR, and TCRdb holds only the in-frame ones, with some missing. The sample records some 75,000 clones, 60% to 85% being singletons. Sequencing was carried out using PBMCs. Source of these receptors: a man younger than 35 in good health and CMV-seropositive.

The rearrangement uses TRBV5-1 and TRBJ2-1; D is uncertain. The CDR3 covers 13 residues. Germline V gives CDR1 SGHRS, CDR2 YFSETQ. V gave up 9 bases and J gave up 2 bases, with 12 bases separating them. The CDR3 DNA is TGCGCCACTCAGAGCGTACCCTACAATGAGCAGTTCTTC. It yields the protein CATQSVPYNEQFF.

V is TRBV5-1 and J is TRBJ1-1; D call uncertain. The germline V gene encodes CDR1 SGHRS and CDR2 YFSETQ. The CDR3 runs 15 residues. V gave up 0 bases and J gave up 4 bases, with 13 bases separating them. The DNA for the CDR3 is TGCGCCAGCAGCTTGGGCAGTCACGAAACCACTGAAGCTTTCTTT. Its translation: CASSLGSHETTEAFF.

The chain recombines TRBV4-1 with TRBJ2-1; 10 positions match TRBD2. V shed 1 base and J 4 bases; nucleotides not matched to a gene: 4. This CDR3 is built from 16 residues. Germline V gene lookup returns CDR1 MGHRA and CDR2 YSYEKL. CDR3 nucleotides: TGCGCCAGCAGCCAAGCTAGCGGGAGAGCTTACAATGAGCAGTTCTTC. This sequence encodes CASSQASGRAYNEQFF.

This clone was observed once. The chain carries TRBV29-1 and TRBJ2-3; a weak D match, TRBD2 (5 bases). Deletions cut 7 bases from V and 1 base from J, with 18 bases between. Per germline, CDR1 SQVTM and CDR2 ANQGSEA. This CDR3 has 15 residues. In DNA form, the CDR3 reads TGCAGCGCCACTAAAAGGGAGCCCGGCACAGATACGCAGTATTTT. Its translation is CSATKREPGTDTQYF.

Written as DNA, the CDR3 is TGTGCCAGCAGCTTAGTTGCACAGGGGGTCCAAGAGACCCAGTACTTC. This translates into CASSLVAQGVQETQYF. This rearrangement joins TRBV7-2 to TRBJ2-5; 8 bases are a match to TRBD1. The CDR3 is 16 residues long. The V gene's germline CDR1 is SGHTA and CDR2 FQGNSA. V lost 1 base, J lost 1 base, and 5 bases stayed unmatched.

The chain carries TRBV7-8 and TRBJ2-2; 7 bases align to TRBD2. CDR1 and CDR2 (germline): SGHVS, FQNEAQ. Trimming cost V 1 base and J 4 bases; bases outside gene matches: 6. This CDR3 is 16 amino acids long. The CDR3: CASSLVRERGTGELFF. The DNA for the CDR3 is TGTGCCAGCAGCTTAGTACGGGAGCGGGGCACCGGGGAGCTGTTTTTT.

This rearrangement joins TRBV5-4 to TRBJ2-5; 10 positions agree with TRBD2. Germline loops: CDR1 SGHNT, CDR2 YYREEE (reference sequence). The CDR3 is 16 residues long. The junction had 6 bases not matched to a gene; V was cut back by 0 bases and J by 4 bases. In DNA form, the CDR3 reads TGTGCCAGCAGCTTGGGTCTAGCGGGAGTTCGAGAGACCCAGTACTTC. This codes for CASSLGLAGVRETQYF.